This T cell receptor beta chain emerged from a study of cytomegalovirus exposure and HLA in healthy donors (dated by TCRdb to 2017 to 2019). With regard to the full study: An earlier analysis of about 530 of the donors reported roughly 300 Gb of sequence data and around 110 million unique TCR beta sequences obtained from some 200 million T cells. Roughly 310 gigabases of sequencing data and roughly 90 million unique TCR sequences were included in an early release covering roughly 600 HLA-typed donors. Among the roughly 390 genotyped donors, approximately 77% belonged to the genetic ancestry cluster associated with self-reported Caucasian donors. The study aimed to test whether cataloging public T cell receptors could reveal signatures of past pathogen exposure. The T cell repertoires of several hundred subjects were profiled by immunosequencing and related to cytomegalovirus serostatus. Along with the approximately 700-subject first cohort, a separate validation cohort of over 90 different subjects was used. High-throughput TCR immunosequencing, statistical association of individual TCRs with disease status, and machine learning were combined to predict cytomegalovirus infection status. In a later analysis, previously published TCR beta repertoires from some 640 donors were re-analyzed and high-resolution HLA genotyping was added so that TCR occurrence patterns could be studied. In the later analysis, no new phenotypic data were used to find candidate immune exposures; instead, reliance was placed on TCR beta sequences and their occurrence across donors. An earlier analysis of a few hundred of the donors applied high-throughput TCR beta sequencing to assess whether each TCR beta V gene segment acted as functional or pseudogenic. Donor age, sex, ethnicity and CMV serostatus were collected together with the repertoire data. A later genetic analysis used genome-wide SNP genotypes for about 65% of the 666 donors, treating that subset as a discovery cohort. Every repertoire in the discovery cohort had been generated on one and the same sequencing platform. Class I and class II HLA loci were covered by the typing at four-digit resolution. Typing coverage differed by locus: A, B, C, DRB1 and DQB1 were typed in roughly 620-630 donors, DQA1 in approximately 520, DPA1 in some 610, and DPB1 in 400 to 490. Roughly five DR-DQ haplotypes were handled as single units for association and clustering because linkage in the cohort was strong. Among about 400 genotyped donors of the cohort, an average of roughly 230,000 unique TCR beta nucleotide sequences was sequenced per donor, of which about 19% were non-productive. The investigation overall reported the following: An association between a missense DCLRE1C variant and V-gene and J-gene trimming of TCR beta chains was found in a later genetic analysis and replicated in an independent cohort. Some IMGT-functional V segments, including TRBV6-2 and TRBV6-3, could not be told apart with the 87-base-pair reads, so those segments were excluded. Assigning TCR associations to individual alleles was difficult when HLA alleles, especially DR and DQ, strongly co-occurred. In a later genetic analysis, fewer N-insertions in productive TCRs were reported among donors in an Asian-associated ancestry cluster than the roughly 700-donor mean. Linkage disequilibrium might explain the correlated functional status among segregating V segments, but an unknown experimental factor could not be ruled out. A further reported finding was that TCR beta sequences accurately predicted the HLA-A and HLA-B alleles for most subjects in the first cohort. In this cohort, only TCR beta chains were sequenced, and detectable features were limited by the absence of alpha or paired-chain data. In a later analysis, TCR association rates were found to vary across HLA loci, with the most associated TCRs seen for DRB1 alleles and the fewest for HLA-C alleles. In vitro tests confirmed that a few of the cytomegalovirus-associated TCR beta chains recognize cytomegalovirus antigens. The authors suggested that the approach could potentially be extended to other disease states and immunological phenotypes. A group of highly shared sequence variants was considered likely to be a technical artifact of the sequencing pipeline. A later analysis reported that several top co-occurrence clusters appeared linked to parvovirus B19, influenza, CMV and Epstein-Barr virus. Across donors, most TCR sequences were observed very rarely, whereas some public TCRs were present in many individuals. Because HLA typing was unavailable for some donors at each locus, only the typed subset was used in association tests. Cytomegalovirus status was reported to be diagnosed by the classifier with high specificity and sensitivity in both the original and validation cohorts. At a false discovery rate of 0.05, a later analysis linked under 20,000 TCR beta sequences to specific HLA alleles. In a later analysis, HLA-associated TCR beta chains showed more clonal expansion and lower generation probabilities than non-associated chains that were equally common. Roughly 17 rarely observed V segments, including chromosome 9 orphons, were excluded from the earlier analysis of 550 to 700 of the donors because counts were too low. Presence/absence analyses assumed roughly uniform sequencing depth across donors, an assumption that may not hold. The only immune exposure information available for the cohort was CMV serostatus. Most CMV-associated TCR beta chains appeared to be HLA-restricted in a later analysis, and the HLA associations seemed to be driven largely by CMV exposure. A total of fewer than 200 TCR beta chains were listed by the study as associated with cytomegalovirus. In an earlier analysis of some 550 of the donors, most TCR beta V segments were observed in productive rearrangements about 87% or about 30% of the time, broadly matching IMGT annotations.

To prepare the library, the immunoSEQ multiplex PCR assay was applied. A mixture of 60 forward primers for TCR Vbeta segments and 13 reverse primers for TCR Jbeta segments was used in the multiplex PCR. The CDR3 region of rearranged TCR beta genes was amplified from genomic DNA by a multiplex PCR assay. The Illumina HiSeq System was used to sequence the amplified TCR beta libraries as 87-base-pair reads. The paper's data handling went like this. A later analysis counted about 80 million unique TCR beta chains across the 650 to 700 repertoires, and some 12 million of these chains were shared by at least two donors. Raw reads were error-corrected and collapsed into unique sequences with a nearest-neighbor algorithm that merged closely related sequences to remove PCR and sequencing errors. To assign V, D and J gene segments, CDR3 sequences were aligned to IMGT reference sequences. Each retained sequence needed at least a six-nucleotide match to both a V gene segment and a J gene segment. Rearrangements were called productive when the CDR3 lacked stop codons and stayed in frame with V and J; all others were non-productive. CDR3 was defined according to IMGT convention as the region running from the second conserved V-encoded cysteine to the conserved J-encoded phenylalanine. The earlier analysis of about 530 of the donors excluded any sequence lacking an unambiguous match to a single V gene segment. An earlier analysis of a few hundred of the donors called V segments functional above 56.7% productive rearrangements and segregating when the between-donor standard deviation exceeded 5%. To diagnose cytomegalovirus status from the catalog of TCR beta chain sequences, a statistical classification framework was built. In a later analysis, V and J genes were assigned by comparing TCR nucleotide sequences against IMGT/GENE-DB human TR gene sequences. A later analysis assigned CDR3 sequences and most-parsimonious VDJ recombination scenarios with the TCRdist pipeline. In a later analysis, each TCR beta chain was defined by its CDR3 amino acid sequence together with its V-gene family, and reads lacking a unique V-gene family were excluded. To address suspected cross-contamination and a sequencing artifact, a later analysis removed a few hundred highly shared, low-generation-probability nucleotide sequences. In a later analysis, a clonal expansion index was calculated for each public chain from normalized within-repertoire ranks of inferred template counts. A later analysis computed generation probabilities with a VDJ recombination model fitted to out-of-frame rearrangements, and checked the results against IGoR. A later analysis scored TCR-TCR, TCR-HLA and TCR-CMV co-occurrence with hypergeometric tests, applying a repertoire-size bias correction to TCR pairs. A later analysis estimated false discovery rates by permuting HLA or CMV assignments 20 times. In a later analysis, co-occurring TCRs were grouped using DBSCAN, and TCRdist sequence similarity was added for clustering within HLA-allele-positive subsets. Co-occurrence clustering excluded repertoires with fewer than 30,000 or more than 120,000 public chains, plus five with anomalous nucleotide sharing. As stored in TCRdb, this immuneACCESS dataset retains in-frame rearrangements with V and J assigned. A fraction of the clones does not appear; measured against another copy, unresolved V genes explain less than half of the discrepancy, and the remainder lacks a known reason. V and J calls and clone size are copied from that table; D and trimming were computed from the DNA. Per the sample table, the count is over 55,000 clones. 3.5% to 4.5% of the sample goes to the ten largest clones.

V is pared back by 2 bases and J by 4 bases, with 9 bases lying between the germline termini. From the cysteine through the phenylalanine, the CDR3 covers 12 amino acids. Only the CDR3 region is kept as DNA, spanning 36 bases read in frame from base 1. Sequences SQVTM (CDR1) and ANQGSEA (CDR2) are obtained from the germline V gene. In total, over 600 healthy bone marrow donors made up the cohort. Cohort members were all nominally healthy when sampled, although unrecorded immune exposures were likely present. The donor was CMV seronegative and was included in the group of hundreds of seronegative cohort members. Every donor gave a peripheral blood sample, and the peripheral blood mononuclear cells from that sample were used for TCR beta sequencing. Genomic DNA extraction from the blood cell samples was performed with the Qiagen DNeasy Blood Extraction Kit. Points on this clone: Its antigen has not been determined.

The sequence is built from TRBV29-1 and TRBJ2-7, and possibly TRBD1, on 6 matching bases. Specimen: PBMCs. The clonotype originates from a male donor in good health and CMV-seronegative. The nucleotides read TGCAGCGTTGAAAGGGACACTTACGAGCAGTACTTC. This gives the protein CSVERDTYEQYF.